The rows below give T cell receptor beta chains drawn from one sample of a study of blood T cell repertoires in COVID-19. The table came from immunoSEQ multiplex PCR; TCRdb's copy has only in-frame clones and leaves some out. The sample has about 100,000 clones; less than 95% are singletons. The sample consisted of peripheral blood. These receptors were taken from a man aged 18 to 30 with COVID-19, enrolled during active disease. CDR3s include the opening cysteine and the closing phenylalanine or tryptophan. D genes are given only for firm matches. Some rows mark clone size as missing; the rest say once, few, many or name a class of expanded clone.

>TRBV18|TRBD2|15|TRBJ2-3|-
CASSPWREDADTQYF
TGTGCCAGCTCACCATGGCGGGAGGATGCAGATACGCAGTATTTT
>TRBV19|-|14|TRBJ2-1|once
CASSISSAYNEQFF
TGTGCCAGTAGTATCTCGTCGGCCTACAATGAGCAGTTCTTC
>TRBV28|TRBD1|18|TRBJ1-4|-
CASRISGTGSFSGEKLFF
TGTGCCAGCAGGATCAGCGGGACAGGGTCTTTTAGCGGTGAAAAACTGTTTTTT
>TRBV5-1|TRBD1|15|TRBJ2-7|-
CASSSMGQHSYEQYF
TGCGCCAGCAGCTCTATGGGACAGCACTCCTACGAGCAGTACTTC
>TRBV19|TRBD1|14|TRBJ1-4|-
CASNRQGSGEKLFF
TGTGCCAGTAACCGACAGGGGAGCGGTGAAAAACTGTTTTTT
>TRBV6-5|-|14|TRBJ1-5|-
CASTTGYSNQPQHF
TGTGCCAGCACCACAGGATATAGCAATCAGCCCCAGCATTTT
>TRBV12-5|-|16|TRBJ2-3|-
CASGLALSGSTDTQYF
TGTGCTAGTGGTTTGGCGTTAAGCGGGAGCACAGATACGCAGTATTTT
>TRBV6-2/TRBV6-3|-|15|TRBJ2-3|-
CASSSGTYDSDTQYF
TGTGCCAGCAGCTCCGGGACATACGATTCAGATACGCAGTATTTT
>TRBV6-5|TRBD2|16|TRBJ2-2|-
CASSSPGTTNTGELFF
TGTGCCAGCAGTTCCCCCGGGACTACGAACACCGGGGAGCTGTTTTTT
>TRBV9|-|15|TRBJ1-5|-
CASSVGATGNQPQHF
TGTGCCAGCAGCGTAGGGGCCACAGGGAACCAGCCCCAGCATTTT
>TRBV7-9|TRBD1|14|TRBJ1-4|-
CASSFQGAGEKLLF
TGTGCCAGCAGCTTCCAGGGGGCTGGTGAAAAACTGCTTTTT
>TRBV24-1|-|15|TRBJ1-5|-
CATSDPDRPHQPQHF
TGTGCCACCAGTGACCCTGACAGACCTCATCAGCCCCAGCATTTT
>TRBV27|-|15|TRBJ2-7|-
CASSPRGSGTYEQYF
TGTGCCAGCAGTCCCCGGGGAAGCGGTACCTACGAGCAGTACTTC
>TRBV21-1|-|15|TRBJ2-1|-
CASRTGTTSYNEQFF
TGTGCCAGCAGAACCGGGACTACCTCCTACAATGAGCAGTTCTTC
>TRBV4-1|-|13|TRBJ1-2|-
CASQEQGSHGYTF
TGCGCCAGCCAAGAACAGGGATCTCATGGCTACACCTTC
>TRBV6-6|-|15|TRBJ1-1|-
CASSYSRRGLTEAFF
TGTGCCAGCAGTTACTCGCGGCGGGGTCTCACTGAAGCTTTCTTT
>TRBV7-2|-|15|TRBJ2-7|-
CASSSGTPPTYEQYF
TGTGCCAGCAGCTCCGGGACACCTCCCACCTACGAGCAGTACTTC
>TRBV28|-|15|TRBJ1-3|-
CASSKARDSGNTIYF
TGTGCCAGCAGTAAAGCCAGGGACTCTGGAAACACCATATATTTT
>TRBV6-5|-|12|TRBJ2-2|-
CASRANTGELFF
TGTGCCAGCAGAGCAAACACCGGGGAGCTGTTTTTT
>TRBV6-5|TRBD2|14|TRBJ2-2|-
CASSYGGGTGELFF
TGTGCCAGCAGTTACGGGGGGGGCACCGGGGAGCTGTTTTTT
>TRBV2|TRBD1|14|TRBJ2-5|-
CASSEGQPRETQYF
TGTGCCAGCAGCGAGGGACAGCCCAGGGAGACCCAGTACTTC
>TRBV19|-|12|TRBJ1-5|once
CASSGPEGPQHF
TGTGCCAGTAGCGGTCCCGAGGGGCCCCAGCATTTT
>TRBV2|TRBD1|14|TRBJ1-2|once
CASSAAGGGYGYTF
TGTGCCAGCAGTGCGGCAGGGGGCGGCTATGGCTACACCTTC
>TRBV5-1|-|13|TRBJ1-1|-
CASSSMSGTEAFF
TGCGCCAGCAGCTCCATGTCGGGCACTGAAGCTTTCTTT
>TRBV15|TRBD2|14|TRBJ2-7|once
CATSWRGTSYEQYF
TGTGCCACCAGTTGGCGGGGGACCTCCTACGAGCAGTACTTC
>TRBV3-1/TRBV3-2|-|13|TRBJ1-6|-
CASSQGRNSPLHF
TGTGCCAGCAGCCAAGGCAGGAATTCACCCCTCCACTTT
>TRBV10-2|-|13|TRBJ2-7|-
CASSDGPTYEQYF
TGCGCCAGCAGTGATGGGCCTACCTACGAGCAGTACTTC
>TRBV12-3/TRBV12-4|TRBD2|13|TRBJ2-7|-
CASRRGGGYEQYF
TGTGCCAGCAGGCGGGGGGGCGGCTACGAGCAGTACTTC
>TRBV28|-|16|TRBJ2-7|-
CASSPHSGEGGYEQYF
TGTGCCAGCAGTCCCCACTCCGGGGAGGGGGGCTACGAGCAGTACTTC
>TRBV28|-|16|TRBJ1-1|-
CASSSGGRVIGTEAFF
TGTGCCAGCAGTTCCGGGGGGCGCGTAATCGGGACTGAAGCTTTCTTT
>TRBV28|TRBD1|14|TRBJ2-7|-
CASSRTGRPYEQYF
TGTGCCAGCTCTAGGACAGGGCGACCCTACGAGCAGTACTTC
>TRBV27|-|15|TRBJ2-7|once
CASSPRGGSPYEQYF
TGTGCCAGCAGTCCCCGAGGGGGTTCCCCCTACGAGCAGTACTTC
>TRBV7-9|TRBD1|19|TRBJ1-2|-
CASSYDPRDRGILNYGYTF
TGTGCCAGCAGTTACGACCCCCGGGACAGGGGAATCTTGAACTATGGCTACACCTTC
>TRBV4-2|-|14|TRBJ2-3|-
CASSQEWGEDTQYF
TGTGCCAGCAGCCAAGAGTGGGGGGAAGATACGCAGTATTTT
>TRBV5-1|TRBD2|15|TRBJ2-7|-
CASSLAVAGAHEQYF
TGCGCCAGCAGCTTGGCGGTAGCGGGAGCCCACGAGCAGTACTTC